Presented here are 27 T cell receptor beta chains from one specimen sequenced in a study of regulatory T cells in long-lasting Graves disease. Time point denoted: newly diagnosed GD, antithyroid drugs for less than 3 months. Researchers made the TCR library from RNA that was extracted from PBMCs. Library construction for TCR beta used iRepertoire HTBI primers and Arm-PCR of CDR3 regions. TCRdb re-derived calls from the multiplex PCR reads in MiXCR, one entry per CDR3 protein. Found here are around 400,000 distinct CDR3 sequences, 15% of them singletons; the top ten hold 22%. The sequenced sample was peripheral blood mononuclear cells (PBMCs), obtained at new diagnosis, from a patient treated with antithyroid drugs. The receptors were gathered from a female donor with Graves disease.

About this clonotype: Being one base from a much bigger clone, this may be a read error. The CDR3 DNA sequence: TGTGCCAGCAGTTCCTGGACTGTTAGCAATCAGCCCCAGCATTTT. Translating it yields CASSSWTVSNQPQHF. The chain employs TRBV3-1 and TRBJ1-5; D is undetermined. Per the germline V gene, CDR1 is LGHDT and CDR2 is YNNKEL (reference sequence). V lost 6 bases to trimming and J lost 0 bases, with 12 bases between them. CDR3 length: 15 residues. Full variable domain (remainder filled in from reference TRBV3-1 and TRBJ1-5): DTAVSQTPKYLVTQMGNDKSIKCEQNLGHDTMYWYKQDSKKFLKIMFSYNNKELIINETVPNRFSPKSPDKAHLNLHINSLELGDSAVYFCASSSWTVSNQPQHFGDGTRLSIL.

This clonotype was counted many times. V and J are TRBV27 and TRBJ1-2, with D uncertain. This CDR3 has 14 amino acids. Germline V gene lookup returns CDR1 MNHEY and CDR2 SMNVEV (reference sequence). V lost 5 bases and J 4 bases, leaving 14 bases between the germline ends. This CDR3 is CASSRDPRSYGYTF. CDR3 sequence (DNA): TGTGCCAGCAGTCGAGATCCCCGGAGCTATGGCTACACCTTC.

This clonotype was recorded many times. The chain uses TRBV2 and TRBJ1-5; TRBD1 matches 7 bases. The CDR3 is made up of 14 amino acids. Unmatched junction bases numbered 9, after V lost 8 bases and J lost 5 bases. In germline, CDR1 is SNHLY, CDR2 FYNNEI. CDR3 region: CASEGQNPDQPQHF. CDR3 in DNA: TGTGCCAGCGAGGGACAGAATCCCGATCAGCCCCAGCATTTT. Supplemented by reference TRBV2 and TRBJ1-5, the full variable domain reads EPEVTQTPSHQVTQMGQEVILRCVPISNHLYFYWYRQILGQKVEFLVSFYNNEISEKSEIFDDQFSVERPDGSNFTLKIRSTKLEDSAMYFCASEGQNPDQPQHFGDGTRLSIL.

CDR3 sequence: CASSQGRRTRSSIDQETQYF. The CDR3, as DNA: TGTGCCAGCAGCCAAGGCCGTAGAACGAGGTCGTCGATTGACCAAGAGACCCAGTACTTC. The rearrangement joins TRBV12-3 or TRBV12-4 to TRBJ2-5; D ambiguous. CDR3 length equals 20 residues. Trimming took off 6 bases at V and 0 bases at J, with 29 bases between the two ends.

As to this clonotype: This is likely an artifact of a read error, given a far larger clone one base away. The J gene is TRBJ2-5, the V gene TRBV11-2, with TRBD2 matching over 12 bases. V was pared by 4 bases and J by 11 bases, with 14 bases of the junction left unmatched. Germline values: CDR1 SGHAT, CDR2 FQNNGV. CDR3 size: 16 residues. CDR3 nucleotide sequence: TGTGCCAGCAGCTGGAAGGGGGGACTAGCGGGCAATGAGCAGTACTTC. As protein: CASSWKGGLAGNEQYF.

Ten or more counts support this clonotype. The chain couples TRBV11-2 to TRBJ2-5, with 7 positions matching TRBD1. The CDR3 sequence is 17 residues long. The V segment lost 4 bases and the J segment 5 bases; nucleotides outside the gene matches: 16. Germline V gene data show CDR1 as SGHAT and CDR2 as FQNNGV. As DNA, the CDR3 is TGTGCCAGCAGCTCCACCAACCCGGACAGGATAGTCGAGACCCAGTACTTC. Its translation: CASSSTNPDRIVETQYF.

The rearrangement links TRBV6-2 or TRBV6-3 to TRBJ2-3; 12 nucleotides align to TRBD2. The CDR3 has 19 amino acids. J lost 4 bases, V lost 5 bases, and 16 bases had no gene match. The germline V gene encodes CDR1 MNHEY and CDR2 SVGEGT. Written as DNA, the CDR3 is TGTGCCAGCAGTGAAAACGGACTAGCGGGACGGGCGGGGGCAGATACGCAGTATTTT. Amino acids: CASSENGLAGRAGADTQYF.

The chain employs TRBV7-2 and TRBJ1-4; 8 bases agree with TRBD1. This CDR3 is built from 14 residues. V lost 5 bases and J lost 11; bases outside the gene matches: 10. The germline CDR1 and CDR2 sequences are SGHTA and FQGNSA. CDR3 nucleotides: TGTGCCAGCAGCACGGGACAGGCCGGTTTGAAACTGTTTTTT. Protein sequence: CASSTGQAGLKLFF. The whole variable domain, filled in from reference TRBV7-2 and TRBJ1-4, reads GAGVSQSPSNKVTEKGKDVELRCDPISGHTALYWYRQSLGQGLEFLIYFQGNSAPDKSGLPSDRFSAERTGGSVSTLTIQRTQQEDSAVYLCASSTGQAGLKLFFGSGTQLSVL.

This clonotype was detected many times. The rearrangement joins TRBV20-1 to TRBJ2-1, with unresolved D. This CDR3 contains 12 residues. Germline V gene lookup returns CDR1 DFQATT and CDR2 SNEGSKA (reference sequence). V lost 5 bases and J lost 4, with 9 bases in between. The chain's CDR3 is CSAEILYNEQFF. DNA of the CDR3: TGCAGTGCTGAGATACTTTACAATGAGCAGTTCTTC.

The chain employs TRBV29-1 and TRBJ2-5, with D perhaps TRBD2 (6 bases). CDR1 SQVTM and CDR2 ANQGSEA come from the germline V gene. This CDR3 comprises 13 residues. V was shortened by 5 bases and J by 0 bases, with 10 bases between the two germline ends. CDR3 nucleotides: TGCAGCGTTTGGGGCGGGAACCAAGAGACCCAGTACTTC. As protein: CSVWGGNQETQYF.

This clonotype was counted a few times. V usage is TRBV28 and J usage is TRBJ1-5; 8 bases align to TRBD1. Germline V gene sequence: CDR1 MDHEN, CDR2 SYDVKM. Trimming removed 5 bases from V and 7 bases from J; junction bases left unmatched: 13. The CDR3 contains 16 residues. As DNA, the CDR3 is TGTGCCAGCAGTCCGGGACAGGTTCTCATGGGGCAGCCCCAGCATTTT. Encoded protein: CASSPGQVLMGQPQHF.

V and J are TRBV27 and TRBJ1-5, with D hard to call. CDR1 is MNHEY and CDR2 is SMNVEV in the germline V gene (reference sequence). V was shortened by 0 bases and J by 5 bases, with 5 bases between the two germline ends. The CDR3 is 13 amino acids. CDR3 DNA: TGTGCCAGCAGTTTATCAATCCATCAGCCCCAGCATTTT. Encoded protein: CASSLSIHQPQHF.

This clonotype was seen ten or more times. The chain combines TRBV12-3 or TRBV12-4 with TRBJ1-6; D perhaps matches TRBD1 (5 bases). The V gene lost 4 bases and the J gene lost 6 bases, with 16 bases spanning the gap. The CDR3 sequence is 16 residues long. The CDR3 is CASSSDRAGGNSPLHF. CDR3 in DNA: TGTGCCAGCAGTTCAGACCGCGCGGGGGGTAATTCACCCCTCCACTTT.

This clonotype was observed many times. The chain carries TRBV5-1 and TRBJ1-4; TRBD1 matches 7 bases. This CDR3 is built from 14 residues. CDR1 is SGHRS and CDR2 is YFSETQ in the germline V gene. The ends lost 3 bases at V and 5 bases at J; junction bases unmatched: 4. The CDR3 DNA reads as TGCGCCAGCAGCTCAAGGGGGCCAAATGAAAAACTGTTTTTT. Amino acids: CASSSRGPNEKLFF.

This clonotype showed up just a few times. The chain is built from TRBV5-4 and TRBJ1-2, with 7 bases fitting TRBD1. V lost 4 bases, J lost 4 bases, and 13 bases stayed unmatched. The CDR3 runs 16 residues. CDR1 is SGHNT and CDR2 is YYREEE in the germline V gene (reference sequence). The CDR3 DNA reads TGTGCCAGCAGCCATCCCGGGACAGAAGTAATCTATGGCTACACCTTC. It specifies CASSHPGTEVIYGYTF.

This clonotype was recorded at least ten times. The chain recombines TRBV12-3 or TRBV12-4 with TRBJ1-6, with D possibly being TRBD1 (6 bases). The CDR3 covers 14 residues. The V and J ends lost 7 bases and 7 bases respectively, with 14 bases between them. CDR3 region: CASTPGTRNSPLHF. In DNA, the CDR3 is TGTGCCAGCACCCCCGGGACACGAAATTCACCCCTCCACTTT.

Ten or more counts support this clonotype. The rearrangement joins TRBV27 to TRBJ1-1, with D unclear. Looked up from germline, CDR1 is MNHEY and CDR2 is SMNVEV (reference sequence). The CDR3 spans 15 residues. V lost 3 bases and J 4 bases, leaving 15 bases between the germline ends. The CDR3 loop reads CASSLSSSPGTEAFF. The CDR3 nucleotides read TGTGCCAGCAGTTTGAGTTCCTCACCCGGCACTGAAGCTTTCTTT.

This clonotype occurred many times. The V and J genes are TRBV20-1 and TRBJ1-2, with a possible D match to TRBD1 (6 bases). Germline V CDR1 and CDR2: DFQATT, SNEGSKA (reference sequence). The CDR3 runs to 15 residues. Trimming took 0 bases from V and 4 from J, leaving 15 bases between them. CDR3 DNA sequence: TGCAGTGCTAGAGATCTTACAGGGCAAATCTATGGCTACACCTTC. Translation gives CSARDLTGQIYGYTF.

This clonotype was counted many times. CDR3 residues: CASSVGTGEIYEQYF. The CDR3 bases are TGTGCCAGCAGTGTGGGGACGGGAGAGATCTACGAGCAGTACTTC. The chain links TRBV6-2 or TRBV6-3 to TRBJ2-7, with TRBD2 as a possible D gene (6 bases). Trimming took 5 bases from V and 3 from J, leaving 17 bases between them. The CDR3 covers 15 residues. CDR1 and CDR2 from the germline V gene are MNHEY and SVGEGT.

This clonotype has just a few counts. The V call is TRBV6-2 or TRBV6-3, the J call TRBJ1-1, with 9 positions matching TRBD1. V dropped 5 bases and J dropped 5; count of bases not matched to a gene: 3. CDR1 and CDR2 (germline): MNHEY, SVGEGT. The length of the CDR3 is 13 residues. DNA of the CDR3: TGTGCCAGCAGTGACAGGGGGAGGACTGAAGCTTTCTTT. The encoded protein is CASSDRGRTEAFF.

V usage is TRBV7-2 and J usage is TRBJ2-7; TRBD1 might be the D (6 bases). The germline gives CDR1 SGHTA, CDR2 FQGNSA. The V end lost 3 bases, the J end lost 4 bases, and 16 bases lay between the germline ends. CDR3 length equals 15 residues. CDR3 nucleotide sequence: TGTGCCAGCAGCTTTAGGGTATCAGGGGCATACGAGCAGTACTTC. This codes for CASSFRVSGAYEQYF.

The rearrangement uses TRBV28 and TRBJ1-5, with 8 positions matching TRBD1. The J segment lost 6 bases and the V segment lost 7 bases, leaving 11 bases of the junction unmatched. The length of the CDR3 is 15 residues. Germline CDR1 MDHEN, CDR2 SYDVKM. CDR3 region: CASINGQGLGQPQHF. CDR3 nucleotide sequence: TGTGCCAGCATCAACGGACAGGGCTTGGGTCAGCCCCAGCATTTT.

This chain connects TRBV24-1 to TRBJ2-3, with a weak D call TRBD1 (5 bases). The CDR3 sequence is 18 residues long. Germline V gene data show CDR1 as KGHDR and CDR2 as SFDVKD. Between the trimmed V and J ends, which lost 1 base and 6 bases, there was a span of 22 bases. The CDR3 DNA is TGTGCCACCAGTGATTTCAAACCCCAGGGCGTGCCTGGGGATACGCAGTATTTT. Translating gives CATSDFKPQGVPGDTQYF.

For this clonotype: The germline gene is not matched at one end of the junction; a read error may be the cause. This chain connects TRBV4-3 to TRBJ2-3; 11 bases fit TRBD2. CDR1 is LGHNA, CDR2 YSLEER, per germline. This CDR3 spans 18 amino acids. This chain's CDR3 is CASSHIAGGDPNFNTRYF. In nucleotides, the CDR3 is TGCGCCAGCAGCCACATAGCGGGAGGGGATCCTAATTTTAATACGCGGTATTTT.

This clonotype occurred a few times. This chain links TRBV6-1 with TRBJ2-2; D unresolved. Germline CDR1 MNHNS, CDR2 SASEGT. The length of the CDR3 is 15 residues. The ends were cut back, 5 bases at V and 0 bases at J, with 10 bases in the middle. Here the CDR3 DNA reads TGTGCCAGCAGTAGTTCCAGGCCGAACACCGGGGAGCTGTTTTTT. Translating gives CASSSSRPNTGELFF.

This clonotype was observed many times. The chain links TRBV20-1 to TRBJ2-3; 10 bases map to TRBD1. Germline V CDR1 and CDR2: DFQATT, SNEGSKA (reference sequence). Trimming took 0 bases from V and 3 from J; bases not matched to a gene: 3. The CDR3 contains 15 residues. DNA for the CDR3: TGCAGTGCTAGAGATGGGGACAGGGGTACAGATACGCAGTATTTT. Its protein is CSARDGDRGTDTQYF.

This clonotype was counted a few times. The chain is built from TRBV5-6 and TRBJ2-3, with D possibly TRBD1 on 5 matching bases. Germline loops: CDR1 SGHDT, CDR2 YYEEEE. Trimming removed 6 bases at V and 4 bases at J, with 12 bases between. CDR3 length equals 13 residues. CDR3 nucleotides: TGTGCCAGCATCAGGGTGGATTCAGATACGCAGTATTTT. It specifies CASIRVDSDTQYF. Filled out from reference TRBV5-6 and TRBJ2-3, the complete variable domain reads DAGVTQSPTHLIKTRGQQVTLRCSPKSGHDTVSWYQQALGQGPQFIFQYYEEEERQRGNFPDRFSGHQFPNYSSELNVNALLLGDSALYLCASIRVDSDTQYFGPGTRLTVL.